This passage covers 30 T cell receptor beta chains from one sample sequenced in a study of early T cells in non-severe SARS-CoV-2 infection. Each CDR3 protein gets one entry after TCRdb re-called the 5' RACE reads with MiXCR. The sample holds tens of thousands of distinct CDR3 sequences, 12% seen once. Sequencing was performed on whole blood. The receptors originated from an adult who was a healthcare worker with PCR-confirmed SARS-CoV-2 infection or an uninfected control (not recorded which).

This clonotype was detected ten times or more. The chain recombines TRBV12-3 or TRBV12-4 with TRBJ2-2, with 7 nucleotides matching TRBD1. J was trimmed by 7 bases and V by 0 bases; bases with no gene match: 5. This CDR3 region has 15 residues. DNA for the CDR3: TGTGCCAGCAGTTTAGCCTTAACAGGGGTCGGGGAGCTGTTTTTT. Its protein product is CASSLALTGVGELFF.

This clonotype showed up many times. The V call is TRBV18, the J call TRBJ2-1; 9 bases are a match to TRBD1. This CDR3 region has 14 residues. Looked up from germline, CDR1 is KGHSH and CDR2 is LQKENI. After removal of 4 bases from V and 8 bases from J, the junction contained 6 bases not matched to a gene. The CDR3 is CASSQGQGSDEQFF. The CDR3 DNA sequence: TGTGCCAGCTCACAGGGACAGGGTTCCGATGAGCAGTTCTTC.

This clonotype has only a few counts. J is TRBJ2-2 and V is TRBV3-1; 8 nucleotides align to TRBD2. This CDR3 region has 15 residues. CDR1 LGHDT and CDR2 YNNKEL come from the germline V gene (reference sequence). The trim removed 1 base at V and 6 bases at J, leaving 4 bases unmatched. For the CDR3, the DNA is TGTGCCAGCAGCCAAGGGCGGGAGGTTGCCGGGGAGCTGTTTTTT. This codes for CASSQGREVAGELFF.

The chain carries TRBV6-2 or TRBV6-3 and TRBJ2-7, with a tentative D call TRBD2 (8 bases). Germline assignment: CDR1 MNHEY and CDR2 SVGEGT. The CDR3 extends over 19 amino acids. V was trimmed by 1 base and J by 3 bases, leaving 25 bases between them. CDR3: CASSYFPRGGQREIYEQYF. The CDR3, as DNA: TGTGCCAGCAGTTACTTCCCCAGGGGGGGACAGCGGGAGATCTACGAGCAGTACTTC.

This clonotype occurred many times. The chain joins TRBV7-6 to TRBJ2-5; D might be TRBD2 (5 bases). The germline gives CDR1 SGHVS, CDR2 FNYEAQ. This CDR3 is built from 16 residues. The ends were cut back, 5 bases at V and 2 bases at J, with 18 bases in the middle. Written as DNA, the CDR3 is TGTGCCAGCAGCGACGGCGGGCAGGACCTTCAAGAGACCCAGTACTTC. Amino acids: CASSDGGQDLQETQYF.

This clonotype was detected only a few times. The CDR3 loop is CASSQDRGRGTGELFF. The CDR3 DNA reads TGTGCCAGCAGTCAGGACAGGGGGCGCGGCACCGGGGAGCTGTTTTTT. The chain uses TRBV6-1 and TRBJ2-2; 11 positions agree with TRBD1. Germline-derived CDR1 and CDR2 are MNHNS and SASEGT. The length of the CDR3 is 16 residues. Unmatched junction bases numbered 6, after V lost 5 bases and J lost 4 bases.

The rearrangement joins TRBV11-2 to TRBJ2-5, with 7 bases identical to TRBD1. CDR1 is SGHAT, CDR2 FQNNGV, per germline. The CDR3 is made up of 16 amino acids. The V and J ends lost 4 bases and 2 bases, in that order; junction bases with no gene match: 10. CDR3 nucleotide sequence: TGTGCCAGCAGCTCGGCCCCGGGGACAGCACAAGAGACCCAGTACTTC. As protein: CASSSAPGTAQETQYF. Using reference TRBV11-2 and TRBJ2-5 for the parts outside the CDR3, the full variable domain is EAGVAQSPRYKIIEKRQSVAFWCNPISGHATLYWYQQILGQGPKLLIQFQNNGVVDDSQLPKDRFSAERLKGVDSTLKIQPAKLEDSAVYLCASSSAPGTAQETQYFGPGTRLLVL.

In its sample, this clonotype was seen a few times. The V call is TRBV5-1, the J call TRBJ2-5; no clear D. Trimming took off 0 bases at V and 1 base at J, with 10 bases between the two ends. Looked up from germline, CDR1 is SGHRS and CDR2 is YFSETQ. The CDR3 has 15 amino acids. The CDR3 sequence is CASSLEGHSQETQYF. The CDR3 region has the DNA TGCGCCAGCAGCTTGGAAGGCCACAGCCAAGAGACCCAGTACTTC.

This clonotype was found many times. The CDR3 here is CASSLEWGGGNTIYF. DNA of the CDR3: TGCGCCAGCAGCTTGGAATGGGGTGGAGGAAACACCATATATTTT. The V and J genes are TRBV5-1 and TRBJ1-3; D gene unclear. Trimming left V 0 bases short and J 4 bases short, with 11 bases between. The CDR3 has 15 amino acids. Germline CDR1 reads SGHRS; CDR2 reads YFSETQ. The full variable domain, completed using reference TRBV5-1 and TRBJ1-3, is KAGVTQTPRYLIKTRGQQVTLSCSPISGHRSVSWYQQTPGQGLQFLFEYFSETQRNKGNFPGRFSGRQFSNSRSEMNVSTLELGDSALYLCASSLEWGGGNTIYFGEGSWLTVV.

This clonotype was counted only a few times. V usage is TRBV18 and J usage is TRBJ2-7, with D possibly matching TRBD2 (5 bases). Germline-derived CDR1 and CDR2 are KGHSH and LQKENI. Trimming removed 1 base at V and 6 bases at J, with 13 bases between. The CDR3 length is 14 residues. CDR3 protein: CASSPRGESGEQYF. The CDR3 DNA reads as TGTGCCAGCTCACCACGTGGGGAGAGTGGCGAGCAGTACTTC. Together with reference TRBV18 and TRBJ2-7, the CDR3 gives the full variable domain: NAGVMQNPRHLVRRRGQEARLRCSPMKGHSHVYWYRQLPEEGLKFMVYLQKENIIDESGMPKERFSAEFPKEGPSILRIQQVVRGDSAAYFCASSPRGESGEQYFGPGTRLTVT.

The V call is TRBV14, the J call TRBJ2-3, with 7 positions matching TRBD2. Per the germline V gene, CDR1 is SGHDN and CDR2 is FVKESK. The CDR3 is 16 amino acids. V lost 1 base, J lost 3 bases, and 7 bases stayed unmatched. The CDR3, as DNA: TGTGCCAGCAGCCAAGTTCGGGGGGTGCATACAGATACGCAGTATTTT. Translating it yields CASSQVRGVHTDTQYF.

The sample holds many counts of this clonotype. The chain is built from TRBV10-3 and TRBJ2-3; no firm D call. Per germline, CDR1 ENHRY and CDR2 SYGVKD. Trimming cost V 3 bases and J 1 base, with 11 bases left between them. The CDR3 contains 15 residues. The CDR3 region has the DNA TGTGCCATCAGTGAACCGCATTTAGGCACAGATACGCAGTATTTT. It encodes CAISEPHLGTDTQYF.

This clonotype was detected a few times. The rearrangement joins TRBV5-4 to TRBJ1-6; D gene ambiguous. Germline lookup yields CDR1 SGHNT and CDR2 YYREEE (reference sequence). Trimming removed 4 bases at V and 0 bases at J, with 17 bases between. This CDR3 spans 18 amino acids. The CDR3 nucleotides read TGTGCCAGCAGCCAGATCCCGGTGGGAAGCTCCTATAATTCACCCCTCCACTTT. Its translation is CASSQIPVGSSYNSPLHF.

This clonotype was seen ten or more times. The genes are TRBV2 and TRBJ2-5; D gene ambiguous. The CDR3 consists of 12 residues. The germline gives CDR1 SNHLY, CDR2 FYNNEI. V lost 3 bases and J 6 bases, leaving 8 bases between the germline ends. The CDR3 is CASSDSRQTQYF. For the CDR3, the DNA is TGTGCCAGCAGTGACTCCAGGCAGACCCAGTACTTC. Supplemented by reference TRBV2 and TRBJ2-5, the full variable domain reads EPEVTQTPSHQVTQMGQEVILRCVPISNHLYFYWYRQILGQKVEFLVSFYNNEISEKSEIFDDQFSVERPDGSNFTLKIRSTKLEDSAMYFCASSDSRQTQYFGPGTRLLVL.

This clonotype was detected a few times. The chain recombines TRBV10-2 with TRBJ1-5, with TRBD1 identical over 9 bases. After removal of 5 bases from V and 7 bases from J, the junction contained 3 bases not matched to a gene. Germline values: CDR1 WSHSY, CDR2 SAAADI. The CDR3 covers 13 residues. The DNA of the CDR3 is TGCGCCAGCAGTTTACAGGGGGCACAGCCCCAGCATTTT. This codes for CASSLQGAQPQHF.

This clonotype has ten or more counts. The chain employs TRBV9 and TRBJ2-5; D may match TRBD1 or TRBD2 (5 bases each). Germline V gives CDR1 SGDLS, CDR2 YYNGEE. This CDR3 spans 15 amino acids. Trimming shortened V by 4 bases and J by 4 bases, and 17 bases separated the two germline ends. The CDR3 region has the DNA TGTGCCAGCAGCTTATCCGGGACCCGACGAGAGACCCAGTACTTC. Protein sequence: CASSLSGTRRETQYF.

The CDR3 DNA reads as TGTGCCAGCAGCCCGTCCGGGAACTCCTACGAGCAGTACTTC. Its translation is CASSPSGNSYEQYF. The chain is built from TRBV3-1 and TRBJ2-7, with D possibly matching TRBD2 (5 bases). This CDR3 has 14 amino acids. V lost 4 bases and J lost 0, with 10 bases in between. CDR1 and CDR2 from the germline V gene are LGHDT and YNNKEL (reference sequence).

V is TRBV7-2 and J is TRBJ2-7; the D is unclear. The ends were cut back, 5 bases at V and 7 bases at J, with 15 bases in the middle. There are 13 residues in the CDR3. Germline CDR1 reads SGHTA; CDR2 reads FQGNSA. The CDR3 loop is CASSPRAPMEQYF. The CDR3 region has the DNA TGTGCCAGCAGCCCCCGGGCTCCCATGGAGCAGTACTTC.

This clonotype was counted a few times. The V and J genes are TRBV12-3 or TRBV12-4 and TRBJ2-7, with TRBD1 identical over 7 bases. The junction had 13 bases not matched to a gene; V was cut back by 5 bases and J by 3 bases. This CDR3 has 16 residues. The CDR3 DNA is TGTGCCAGCAGTGAACAGACAGGGATGGCCTTCTACGAGCAGTACTTC. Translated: CASSEQTGMAFYEQYF.

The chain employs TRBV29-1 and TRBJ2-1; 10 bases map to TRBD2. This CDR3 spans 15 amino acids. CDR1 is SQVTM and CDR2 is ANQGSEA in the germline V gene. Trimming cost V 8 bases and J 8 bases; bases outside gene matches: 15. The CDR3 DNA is TGCAGCTTCCTAGCAGGAGCGGGAGGGCCACATGAGCAGTTCTTC. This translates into CSFLAGAGGPHEQFF.

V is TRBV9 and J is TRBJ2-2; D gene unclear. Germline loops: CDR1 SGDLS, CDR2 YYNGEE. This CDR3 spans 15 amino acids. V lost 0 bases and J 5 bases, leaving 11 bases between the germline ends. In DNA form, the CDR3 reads TGTGCCAGCAGCGTAGCTGAAGGGTCTACCGGGGAGCTGTTTTTT. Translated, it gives CASSVAEGSTGELFF.

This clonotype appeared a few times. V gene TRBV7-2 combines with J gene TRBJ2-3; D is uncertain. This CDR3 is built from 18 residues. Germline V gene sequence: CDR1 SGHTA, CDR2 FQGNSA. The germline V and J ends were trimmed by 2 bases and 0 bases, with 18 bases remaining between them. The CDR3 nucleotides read TGTGCCAGCAGCTTATATCTACCTACTTCTCCTAGCACAGATACGCAGTATTTT. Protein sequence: CASSLYLPTSPSTDTQYF.

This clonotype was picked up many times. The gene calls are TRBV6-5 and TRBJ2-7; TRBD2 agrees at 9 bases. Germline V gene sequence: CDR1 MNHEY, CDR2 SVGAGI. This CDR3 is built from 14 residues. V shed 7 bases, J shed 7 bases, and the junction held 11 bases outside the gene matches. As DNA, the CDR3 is TGTGCCAGCAAGCGAGGCGGGAGGGCCGCTGAGCAGTACTTC. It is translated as CASKRGGRAAEQYF.

CDR3: CASKRGPVETQYF. The CDR3 region has the DNA TGTGCCAGCAAAAGGGGGCCGGTGGAGACCCAGTACTTC. V gene TRBV12-3 or TRBV12-4 combines with J gene TRBJ2-5, with TRBD1 matching over 7 bases. The CDR3 length is 13 residues. With V trimmed by 7 bases and J by 5 bases, 7 bases remained unmatched.

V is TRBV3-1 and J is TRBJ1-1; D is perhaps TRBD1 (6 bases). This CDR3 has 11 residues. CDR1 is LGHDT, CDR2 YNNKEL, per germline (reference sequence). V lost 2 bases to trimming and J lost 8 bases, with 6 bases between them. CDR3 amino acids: CASSQTGEAFF. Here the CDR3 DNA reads TGTGCCAGCAGCCAAACAGGGGAAGCTTTCTTT. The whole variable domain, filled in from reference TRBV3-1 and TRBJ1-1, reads DTAVSQTPKYLVTQMGNDKSIKCEQNLGHDTMYWYKQDSKKFLKIMFSYNNKELIINETVPNRFSPKSPDKAHLNLHINSLELGDSAVYFCASSQTGEAFFGQGTRLTVV.

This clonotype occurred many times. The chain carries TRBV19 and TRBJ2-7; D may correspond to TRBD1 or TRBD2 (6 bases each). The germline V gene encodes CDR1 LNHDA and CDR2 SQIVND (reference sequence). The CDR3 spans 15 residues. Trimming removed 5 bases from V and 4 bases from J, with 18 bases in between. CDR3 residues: CASSQKGGRIYEQYF. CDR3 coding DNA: TGTGCCAGTAGTCAAAAGGGGGGACGGATATACGAGCAGTACTTC.

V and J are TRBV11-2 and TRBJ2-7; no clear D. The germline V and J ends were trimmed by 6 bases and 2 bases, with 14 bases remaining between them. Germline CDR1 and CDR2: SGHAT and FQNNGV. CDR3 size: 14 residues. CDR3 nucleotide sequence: TGTGCCAGCAGAGACTCTGGCCGAGCCTACGAGCAGTACTTC. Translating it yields CASRDSGRAYEQYF. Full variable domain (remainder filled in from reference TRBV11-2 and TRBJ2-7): EAGVAQSPRYKIIEKRQSVAFWCNPISGHATLYWYQQILGQGPKLLIQFQNNGVVDDSQLPKDRFSAERLKGVDSTLKIQPAKLEDSAVYLCASRDSGRAYEQYFGPGTRLTVT.

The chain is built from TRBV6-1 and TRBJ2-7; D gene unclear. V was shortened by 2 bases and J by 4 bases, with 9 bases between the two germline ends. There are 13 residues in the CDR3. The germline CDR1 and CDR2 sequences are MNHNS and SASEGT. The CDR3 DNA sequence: TGTGCCAGCAGTGAATACAAAGGATACGAGCAGTACTTC. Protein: CASSEYKGYEQYF.

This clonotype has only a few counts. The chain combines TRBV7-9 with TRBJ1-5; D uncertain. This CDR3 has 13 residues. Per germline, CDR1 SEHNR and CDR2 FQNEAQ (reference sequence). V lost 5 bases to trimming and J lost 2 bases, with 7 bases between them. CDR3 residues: CASSRDGNQPQHF. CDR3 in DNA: TGTGCCAGCAGCAGGGATGGCAATCAGCCCCAGCATTTT.

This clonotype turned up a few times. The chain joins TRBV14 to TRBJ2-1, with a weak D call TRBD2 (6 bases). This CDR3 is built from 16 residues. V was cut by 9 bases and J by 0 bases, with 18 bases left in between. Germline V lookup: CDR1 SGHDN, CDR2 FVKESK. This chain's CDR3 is CASSSSDWSSYNEQFF. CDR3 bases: TGTGCCAGTTCTTCTAGCGATTGGAGCTCCTACAATGAGCAGTTCTTC.